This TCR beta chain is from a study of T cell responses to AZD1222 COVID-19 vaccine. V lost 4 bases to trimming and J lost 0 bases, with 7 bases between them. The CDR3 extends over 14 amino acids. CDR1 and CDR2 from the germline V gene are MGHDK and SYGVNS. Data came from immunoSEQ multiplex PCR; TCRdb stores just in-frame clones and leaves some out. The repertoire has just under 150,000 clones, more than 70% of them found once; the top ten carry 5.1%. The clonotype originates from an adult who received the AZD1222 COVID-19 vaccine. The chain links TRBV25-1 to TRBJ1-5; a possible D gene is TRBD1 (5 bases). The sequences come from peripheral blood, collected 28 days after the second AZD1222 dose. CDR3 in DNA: TGTGCCAGCAGTGTGGGGGGTAGCAATCAGCCCCAGCATTTT. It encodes CASSVGGSNQPQHF.